Here is one T cell receptor beta chain with its context. This clone was observed a handful of times. Its antigen is currently not known. The read halts 3 residues ahead of the CDR3 end, with the missing end drawn from the germline J gene. The sample originates from a study of T cell clonality in common variable immunodeficiency (dated by TCRdb to between 2014 and 2017). For sequencing, equivalent amounts of genomic DNA were input from CVID and control samples. For every sample, a 60 bp segment covering the rearranged TCRbeta CDR3 region was amplified and then sequenced. TCRbeta amplification used the immunoSEQ assay, a bias-corrected multiplex PCR with high-throughput sequencing. The original methods were these. Every unique nucleotide sequence counted as a clone and was annotated with V, D and J genes, copy number and frequency. Sequences were labeled productive if in frame, and non-productive if out of frame or containing stop codons. As previously described, clonality was calculated on the basis of Shannon's entropy. Mean CDR3 Kyte-Doolittle hydropathy was derived from the predicted amino acid sequences of productive clones. Scaled V gene usage was hierarchically clustered using Manhattan distance and complete linkage with the R hclust function. To assess clone sharing by CDR3 amino acid sequence, 12 repertoires per group were resampled over 100 rounds. The repertoires were searched for 60 to 75 published EBV-specific TCRbeta sequences and nearly 250 published CMV-specific TCRbeta sequences. Analysis left out a couple of CVID samples that produced under 10,000 sequences, so 35 to 50 CVID repertoires remained. Imported from immuneACCESS, the table was reduced by TCRdb to in-frame sequences with V and J called. These copies leave out some clones; in studies compared against another copy, an unresolved V gene accounts for under half, and the cause of the remainder is not known. That table gives V, J and clone size, and the DNA gave D and trimming. This sample contains about 19,000 clones, none of which is a singleton. The biggest ten clones account for roughly 7.2% of the sample.

Standard criteria, namely reduction of serum IgG, IgA and/or IgM below the normal range together with specific antibody deficiency, were applied for the diagnosis of CVID. There were about 42 subjects in the CVID group (approximately 15 female and around 29 male), ranging in age from about 9 to 65 years, with a mean age of around 40. Predominantly Caucasian heritage was noted among both the CVID patients and the healthy controls. At the time of study participation, every CVID subject had been on replacement immunoglobulin therapy for at least one year. When blood was collected, none of the CVID subjects were ill or on immunomodulatory or immunosuppressive medication. Heparinized peripheral whole blood samples of roughly 5 to 8.5 ml were obtained from each donor. Genomic DNA from adults with common variable immune deficiency (CVID) and from healthy adult controls was used for sequencing of TCRbeta CDR3 repertoires. Diluted blood was density-centrifuged over Hypaque 1077 or Ficoll-Paque to isolate peripheral blood mononuclear cells. Genomic DNA was obtained from unsorted mononuclear cells through either Qiagen column purification or a centrifugation-based method.

Study-wide conclusions, independent of this receptor: CVID subjects shared fewer TCRbeta clones with each other than healthy controls did (p < 0.0001). Although equal DNA input was used, an average of about 75,000 unique sequences per sample was obtained for controls, compared with approximately 30,000 for CVID samples. TCRbeta clonality was higher in CVID subjects than in healthy controls (t-test p = 0.018), and the increase was most characteristic of about a third of subjects. CVID TCRbeta sequences were reported to have fewer deletions and N-nucleotide insertions and to lack highly modified clones with 13 or more V deletions. According to the authors, figuring out what caused the increased clonality in CVID would require sequencing the repertoires of T cell subpopulations. Patient heterogeneity within the CVID cohort put limits on correlating repertoire features with clinical complications.

The CDR3 holds 17 amino acids from the cysteine to the phenylalanine. Sequencing covers 42 bases of the CDR3, shown here with the frame starting at base 1. Trimming removed 0 bases from V and 0 bases from J; the gene matches leave 2 bases unexplained. CDR1 SGHTA and CDR2 FQGNSA were looked up in the germline V gene. The clonotype comes from a human donor with common variable immunodeficiency. The V gene is TRBV7-2 and the J gene is TRBJ2-1, with 10 bases aligning to TRBD2. Sequencing was carried out using peripheral blood mononuclear cells. The CDR3 is CASSLASGRASYNEQFF. The sequenced CDR3 bases are TGTGCCAGCAGCTTAGCGAGCGGGAGGGCCTCCTACAATGAG.